The 10 T cell receptor beta chains in this list originate from one sample, sequenced in a study of glioma-infiltrating T cells. The iRepertoire nested amplicon-rescue multiplex PCR amplified TCR alpha and beta CDR3s from RNA. TCRdb re-called the multiplex PCR reads with MiXCR, one entry per CDR3 protein. The sample has roughly 130,000 distinct CDR3 sequences, 20% to 25% seen once. Sequenced input: glioma tissue, nonneoplastic brain tissue, or PBMCs (not recorded which). These receptor sequences come from a human donor with low-grade glioma or glioblastoma, undergoing nonglioma brain surgery, or in good health (not recorded which).

This clonotype was seen a single time. This chain joins TRBV19 and TRBJ2-3, with TRBD2 matching over 10 bases. The V and J ends lost 6 bases and 4 bases, in that order; junction bases with no gene match: 4. CDR1 is LNHDA and CDR2 is SQIVND in the germline V gene (reference sequence). The CDR3 runs to 14 residues. The CDR3 here is CASRERGGADTQYF. In DNA form, the CDR3 reads TGTGCCAGTAGAGAGCGGGGGGGCGCAGATACGCAGTATTTT.

Ten or more counts support this clonotype. The J gene is TRBJ2-3, the V gene TRBV15, with 8 bases fitting TRBD2. The CDR3 is 18 amino acids. Germline V CDR1 and CDR2: LNHNV, YYDKDF (reference sequence). V trimming: 0 bases; J trimming: 0 bases; junction bases outside the gene matches: 8. The CDR3 DNA is TGTGCCACCAGCAGAGATCAGCCCAGCGGGAGTAGCACAGATACGCAGTATTTT. Residues: CATSRDQPSGSSTDTQYF.

This clonotype was observed a few times. The chain couples TRBV18 to TRBJ1-1; maybe TRBD1 (5 bases). The length of the CDR3 is 14 residues. Germline V gene data show CDR1 as KGHSH and CDR2 as LQKENI. The ends were cut back, 3 bases at V and 1 base at J, with 9 bases in the middle. This chain's CDR3 is CASSPVGTNTEAFF. The CDR3 DNA reads TGTGCCAGCTCACCCGTGGGGACGAACACTGAAGCTTTCTTT.

This chain joins TRBV20-1 and TRBJ1-1; the D gene is possibly TRBD1 (5 bases). This CDR3 has 13 amino acids. CDR1 is DFQATT and CDR2 is SNEGSKA in the germline V gene (reference sequence). V lost 1 base to trimming and J lost 3 bases, with 9 bases between them. The CDR3 region has the DNA TGCAGTGCTAGAGGGGGCCGCGACACTGAAGCTTTCTTT. Translated, it gives CSARGGRDTEAFF.

The J gene is TRBJ1-1, the V gene TRBV18; the D gene is possibly TRBD1 (5 bases). V gave up 1 base and J gave up 1 base, with 10 bases separating them. Germline values: CDR1 KGHSH, CDR2 LQKENI. This CDR3 has 15 residues. The CDR3 region is CASSPRTGENTEAFF. CDR3 DNA: TGTGCCAGCTCACCACGTACAGGAGAGAACACTGAAGCTTTCTTT. The entire variable domain, with the rest obtained from reference TRBV18 and TRBJ1-1, is as follows: NAGVMQNPRHLVRRRGQEARLRCSPMKGHSHVYWYRQLPEEGLKFMVYLQKENIIDESGMPKERFSAEFPKEGPSILRIQQVVRGDSAAYFCASSPRTGENTEAFFGQGTRLTVV.

The chain joins TRBV12-3 or TRBV12-4 to TRBJ1-1, with D possibly being TRBD1 (5 bases). Trimming removed 3 bases at V and 1 base at J, with 15 bases between. The CDR3 loop spans 16 amino acids. The CDR3: CASSFQGGVTNTEAFF. CDR3 bases: TGTGCCAGCAGTTTTCAGGGTGGGGTAACGAACACTGAAGCTTTCTTT.

This sequence joins TRBV7-9 and TRBJ1-1; possibly TRBD1 for D (6 bases). This CDR3 has 14 amino acids. Germline values: CDR1 SEHNR, CDR2 FQNEAQ (reference sequence). The germline V and J ends were trimmed by 4 bases and 0 bases, with 9 bases remaining between them. CDR3: CASSYGQLNTEAFF. The CDR3 region has the DNA TGTGCCAGCAGCTACGGACAGCTGAACACTGAAGCTTTCTTT.

V gene TRBV4-2 combines with J gene TRBJ2-3; 8 bases line up with TRBD2. V was pared by 4 bases and J by 1 base, with 7 bases of the junction left unmatched. The CDR3 sequence is 16 residues long. Germline V gene sequence: CDR1 LGHNA, CDR2 YNFKEQ. DNA of the CDR3: TGTGCCAGCAGCCTACTCCGGGGGGGAGGCACAGATACGCAGTATTTT. Amino acids: CASSLLRGGGTDTQYF.

This clonotype has more than one count but fewer than ten. The chain employs TRBV6-4 and TRBJ2-5; 8 nucleotides align to TRBD2. The J segment lost 3 bases and the V segment lost 7 bases, leaving 10 bases of the junction unmatched. From germline, CDR1 is MRHNA and CDR2 SNTAGT. CDR3 size: 15 residues. The CDR3 protein is CASTRRGRGEETQYF. In DNA, the CDR3 is TGTGCCAGCACCCGACGGGGGCGGGGGGAAGAGACCCAGTACTTC.

This clonotype occurred a few times. Here the CDR3 reads CATSAPEGVNQPQHF. CDR3 in DNA: TGTGCCACCAGCGCCCCGGAGGGGGTAAATCAGCCCCAGCATTTT. The V and J genes are TRBV15 and TRBJ1-5; D might be TRBD1 (6 bases). Germline V gene data show CDR1 as LNHNV and CDR2 as YYDKDF (reference sequence). The V and J ends lost 5 bases and 4 bases respectively, with 15 bases between them. The CDR3 covers 15 residues.